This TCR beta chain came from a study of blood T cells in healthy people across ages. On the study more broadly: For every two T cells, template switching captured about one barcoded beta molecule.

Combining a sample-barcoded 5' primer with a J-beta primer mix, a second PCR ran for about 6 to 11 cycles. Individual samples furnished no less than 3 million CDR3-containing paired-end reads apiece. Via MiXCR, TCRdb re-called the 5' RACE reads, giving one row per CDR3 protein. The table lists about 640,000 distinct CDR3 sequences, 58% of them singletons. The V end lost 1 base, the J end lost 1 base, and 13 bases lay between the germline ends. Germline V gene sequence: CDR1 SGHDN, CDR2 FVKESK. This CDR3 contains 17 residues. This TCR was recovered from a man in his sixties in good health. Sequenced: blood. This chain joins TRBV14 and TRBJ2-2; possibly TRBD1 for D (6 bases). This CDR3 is CASSQVGRGVNTGELFF. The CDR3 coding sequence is TGTGCCAGCAGCCAAGTCGGCAGGGGCGTGAACACCGGGGAGCTGTTTTTT.